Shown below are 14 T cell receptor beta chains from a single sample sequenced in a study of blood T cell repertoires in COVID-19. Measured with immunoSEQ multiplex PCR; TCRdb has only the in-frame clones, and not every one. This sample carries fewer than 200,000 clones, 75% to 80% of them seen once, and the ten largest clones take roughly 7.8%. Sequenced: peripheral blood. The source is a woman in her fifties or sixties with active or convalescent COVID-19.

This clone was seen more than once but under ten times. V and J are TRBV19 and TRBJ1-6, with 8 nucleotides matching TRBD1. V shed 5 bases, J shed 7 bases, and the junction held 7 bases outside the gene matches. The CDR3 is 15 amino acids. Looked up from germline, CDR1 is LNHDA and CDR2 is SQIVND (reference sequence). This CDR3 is CASSADRVGNSPLHF. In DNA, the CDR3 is TGTGCCAGTAGTGCGGACAGGGTAGGGAATTCACCCCTCCACTTT.

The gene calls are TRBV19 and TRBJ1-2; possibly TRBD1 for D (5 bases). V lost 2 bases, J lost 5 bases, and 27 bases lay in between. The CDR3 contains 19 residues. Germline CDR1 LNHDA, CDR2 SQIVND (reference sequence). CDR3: CASSIKLLSALGGAYGYTF. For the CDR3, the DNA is TGTGCCAGTAGTATAAAGCTCCTCTCAGCCTTGGGGGGAGCGTATGGCTACACCTTC.

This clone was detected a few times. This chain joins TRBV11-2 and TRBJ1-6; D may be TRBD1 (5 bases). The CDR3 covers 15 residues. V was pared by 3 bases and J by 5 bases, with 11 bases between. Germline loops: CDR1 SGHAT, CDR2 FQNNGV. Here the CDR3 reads CASSFAGGNNSPLHF. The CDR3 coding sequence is TGTGCCAGCAGCTTTGCGGGGGGGAATAATTCACCCCTCCACTTT.

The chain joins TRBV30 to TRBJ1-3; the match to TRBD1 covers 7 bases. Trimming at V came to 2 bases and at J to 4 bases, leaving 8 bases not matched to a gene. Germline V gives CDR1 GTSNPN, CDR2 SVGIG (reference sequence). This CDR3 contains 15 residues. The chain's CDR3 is CAWSYRGQGGNTIYF. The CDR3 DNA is TGTGCCTGGAGTTATAGGGGGCAAGGAGGAAACACCATATATTTT.

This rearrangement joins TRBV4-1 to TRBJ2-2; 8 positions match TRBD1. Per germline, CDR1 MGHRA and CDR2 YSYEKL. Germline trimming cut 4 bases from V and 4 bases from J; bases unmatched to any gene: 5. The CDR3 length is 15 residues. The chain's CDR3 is CASSLDRGVTGELFF. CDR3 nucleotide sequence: TGCGCCAGCAGCCTTGACAGGGGAGTCACCGGGGAGCTGTTTTTT.

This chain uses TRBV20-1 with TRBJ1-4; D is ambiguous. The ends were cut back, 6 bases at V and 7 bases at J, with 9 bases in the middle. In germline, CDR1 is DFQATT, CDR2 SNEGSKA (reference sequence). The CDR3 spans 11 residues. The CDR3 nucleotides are TGCAGTGCCCCGCCCGGTGAAAAACTGTTTTTT. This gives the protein CSAPPGEKLFF.

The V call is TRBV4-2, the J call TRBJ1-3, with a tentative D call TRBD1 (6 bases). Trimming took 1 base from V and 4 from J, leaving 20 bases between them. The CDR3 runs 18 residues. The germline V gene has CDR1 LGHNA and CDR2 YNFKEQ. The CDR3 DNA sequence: TGTGCCAGCAGCCAAGTTCCCTCCAGGGGTACGGGGGGAAACACCATATATTTT. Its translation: CASSQVPSRGTGGNTIYF.

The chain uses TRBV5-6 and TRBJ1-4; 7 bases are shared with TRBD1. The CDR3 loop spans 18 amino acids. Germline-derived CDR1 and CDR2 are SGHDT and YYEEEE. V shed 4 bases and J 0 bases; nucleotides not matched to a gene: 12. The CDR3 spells CASSPTTGVQATNEKLFF. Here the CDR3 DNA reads TGTGCCAGCAGCCCTACAACAGGGGTTCAGGCAACTAATGAAAAACTGTTTTTT.

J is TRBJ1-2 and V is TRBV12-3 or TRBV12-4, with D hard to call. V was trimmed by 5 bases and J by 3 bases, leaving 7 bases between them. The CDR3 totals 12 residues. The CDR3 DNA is TGTGCCAGCAGTCCTACAGACTATGGCTACACCTTC. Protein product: CASSPTDYGYTF.

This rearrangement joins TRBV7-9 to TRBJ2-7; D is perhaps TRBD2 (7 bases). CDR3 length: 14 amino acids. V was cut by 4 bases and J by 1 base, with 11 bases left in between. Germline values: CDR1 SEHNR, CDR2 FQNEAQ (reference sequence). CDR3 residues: CASSWGGASYEQYF. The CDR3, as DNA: TGTGCCAGCAGCTGGGGGGGCGCTTCCTACGAGCAGTACTTC.

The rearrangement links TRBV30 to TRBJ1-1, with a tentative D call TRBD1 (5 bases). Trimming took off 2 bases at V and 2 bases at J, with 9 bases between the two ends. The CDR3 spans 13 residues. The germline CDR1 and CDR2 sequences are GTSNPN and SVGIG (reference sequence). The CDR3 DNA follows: TGTGCCTGGAGTCCAGGGATAAACACTGAAGCTTTCTTT. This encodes CAWSPGINTEAFF.

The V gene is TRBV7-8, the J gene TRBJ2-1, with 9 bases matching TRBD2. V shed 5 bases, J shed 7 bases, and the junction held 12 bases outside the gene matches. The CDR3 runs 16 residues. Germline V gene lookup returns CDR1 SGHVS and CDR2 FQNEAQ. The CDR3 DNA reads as TGTGCCAGCAGCCCACGCCGGCGGGGGGGCATGAATGAGCAGTTCTTC. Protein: CASSPRRRGGMNEQFF.

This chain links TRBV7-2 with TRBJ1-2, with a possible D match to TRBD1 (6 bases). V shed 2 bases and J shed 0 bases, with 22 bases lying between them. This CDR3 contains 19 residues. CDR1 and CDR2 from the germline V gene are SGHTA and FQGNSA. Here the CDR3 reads CASSLMGAGVSTPNYGYTF. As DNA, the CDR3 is TGTGCCAGCAGCTTAATGGGCGCAGGGGTATCTACCCCTAACTATGGCTACACCTTC.

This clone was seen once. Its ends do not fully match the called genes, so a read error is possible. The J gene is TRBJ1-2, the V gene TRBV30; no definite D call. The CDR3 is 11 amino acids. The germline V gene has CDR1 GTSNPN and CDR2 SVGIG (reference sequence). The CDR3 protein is CAWRISYRYTF. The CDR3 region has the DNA TGTGCCTGGAGGATATCCTATCGCTACACCTTC.